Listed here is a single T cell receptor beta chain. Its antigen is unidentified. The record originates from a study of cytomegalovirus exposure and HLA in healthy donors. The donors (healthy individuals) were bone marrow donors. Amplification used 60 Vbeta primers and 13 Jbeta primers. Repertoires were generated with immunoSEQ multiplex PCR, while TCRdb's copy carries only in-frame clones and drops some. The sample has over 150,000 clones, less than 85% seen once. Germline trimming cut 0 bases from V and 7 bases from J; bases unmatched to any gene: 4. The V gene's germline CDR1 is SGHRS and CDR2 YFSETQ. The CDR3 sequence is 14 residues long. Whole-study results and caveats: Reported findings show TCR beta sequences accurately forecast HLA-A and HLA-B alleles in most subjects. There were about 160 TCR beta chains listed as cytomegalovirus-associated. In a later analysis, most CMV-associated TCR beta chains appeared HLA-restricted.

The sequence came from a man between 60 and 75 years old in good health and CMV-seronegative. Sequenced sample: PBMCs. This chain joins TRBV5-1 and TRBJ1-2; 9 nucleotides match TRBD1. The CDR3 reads CASSLAGTGSGYTF. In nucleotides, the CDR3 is TGCGCCAGCAGCTTGGCCGGGACAGGGTCTGGCTACACCTTC.